The 13 T cell receptor beta chains below were found in one sample sequenced in a study of T cell responses to AZD1222 COVID-19 vaccine. Only in-frame clones appear in the TCRdb table, and some are missing; sequencing was by immunoSEQ multiplex PCR. The profile shows tens of thousands of clones, around 80% of them singletons. The source material was peripheral blood, sampled on day 0 of AZD1222 vaccination. These receptors all come from an adult in good health.

The chain couples TRBV24-1 to TRBJ2-5, with a tentative D call TRBD1 (5 bases). Germline V gene data show CDR1 as KGHDR and CDR2 as SFDVKD. V was shortened by 9 bases and J by 0 bases, with 13 bases between the two germline ends. The CDR3 runs 14 residues. CDR3 amino acids: CATGLQADQETQYF. The CDR3 DNA sequence: TGTGCCACCGGGCTACAGGCCGACCAAGAGACCCAGTACTTC.

The rearrangement uses TRBV2 and TRBJ2-5, with 7 bases aligning to TRBD1. In germline, CDR1 is SNHLY, CDR2 FYNNEI. With 6 bases clipped from V and 5 bases from J, the junction kept 3 bases outside the gene matches. The CDR3 length is 12 residues. CDR3 region: CASSADRETQYF. The CDR3 DNA reads TGTGCCAGCAGCGCGGACAGGGAGACCCAGTACTTC.

The rearrangement uses TRBV18 and TRBJ1-2; D perhaps matches TRBD1 (5 bases). The germline V and J ends were trimmed by 3 bases and 11 bases, with 22 bases remaining between them. From germline, CDR1 is KGHSH and CDR2 LQKENI. The CDR3 loop spans 15 amino acids. The CDR3 loop reads CASSPGQGQGVGYTF. CDR3 sequence (DNA): TGTGCCAGCTCACCGGGGCAGGGCCAAGGAGTGGGGTACACCTTC.

In DNA, the CDR3 is TGTGCCAGTAGTATTGAAGGCAGAGTTAACTATGGCTACACCTTC. It codes for CASSIEGRVNYGYTF. J is TRBJ1-2 and V is TRBV19, with D unresolved. V lost 3 bases and J lost 1, with 12 bases in between. The CDR3 extends over 15 amino acids. CDR1 LNHDA and CDR2 SQIVND come from the germline V gene (reference sequence).

V usage is TRBV30 and J usage is TRBJ1-4; D not resolved. Germline V gene lookup returns CDR1 GTSNPN and CDR2 SVGIG (reference sequence). Trimming removed 0 bases at V and 10 bases at J, with 9 bases between. The CDR3 runs to 12 residues. The CDR3 loop reads CAWSVSIGKLFF. CDR3 nucleotide sequence: TGTGCCTGGAGTGTTTCGATCGGAAAACTGTTTTTT.

The chain joins TRBV7-2 to TRBJ1-2; maybe TRBD1 (5 bases). In germline, CDR1 is SGHTA, CDR2 FQGNSA. V was shortened by 1 base and J by 7 bases, with 10 bases between the two germline ends. CDR3 length: 13 residues. The CDR3 nucleotides read TGTGCCAGCAGCTTAGACGGGACCGTTGGCTACACCTTC. Protein: CASSLDGTVGYTF.

The chain combines TRBV28 with TRBJ1-2; D is ambiguous. This CDR3 region has 12 residues. Trimming cost V 3 bases and J 5 bases, with 7 bases left between them. CDR1 is MDHEN, CDR2 SYDVKM, per germline. CDR3 nucleotides: TGTGCCAGCAGTTTTCAGAGATATGGCTACACCTTC. This translates into CASSFQRYGYTF.

This clone has only one observation. The chain couples TRBV5-4 to TRBJ2-1, with D tentatively TRBD1 (6 bases). Between the trimmed V and J ends, which lost 2 bases and 10 bases, there was a span of 13 bases. The germline V gene has CDR1 SGHNT and CDR2 YYREEE (reference sequence). CDR3 length equals 13 residues. CDR3 in DNA: TGTGCCAGCAGCTTTCAGGGGATTAGGGAGCAGTTCTTC. Amino acids: CASSFQGIREQFF.

This clone was seen a single time. The chain recombines TRBV7-3 with TRBJ2-1; no reliable D call. CDR1 is SGHTA and CDR2 is FQGTGA in the germline V gene. The V gene lost 2 bases and the J gene lost 10 bases, with 9 bases spanning the gap. The CDR3 has 12 amino acids. The DNA for the CDR3 is TGTGCCAGCAGCTTAGAGTGGGGAGAGCAGTTCTTC. As protein: CASSLEWGEQFF. Complete variable domain (other parts from reference TRBV7-3 and TRBJ2-1): GAGVSQTPSNKVTEKGKYVELRCDPISGHTALYWYRQSLGQGPEFLIYFQGTGAADDSGLPNDRFFAVRPEGSVSTLKIQRTERGDSAVYLCASSLEWGEQFFGPGTRLTVL.

For the CDR3, the DNA is TGTGCCAGCAGCTTAGATCCACTAGCGGGGATCACAGATACGCAGTATTTT. Its protein is CASSLDPLAGITDTQYF. This chain links TRBV11-2 with TRBJ2-3; 10 nucleotides line up with TRBD2. With 0 bases clipped from V and 2 bases from J, the junction kept 5 bases outside the gene matches. The V gene's germline CDR1 is SGHAT and CDR2 FQNNGV. This CDR3 contains 17 residues.

The chain joins TRBV5-1 to TRBJ2-6; possible D gene TRBD2, 6 bases. Germline lookup yields CDR1 SGHRS and CDR2 YFSETQ. The length of the CDR3 is 17 residues. V lost 5 bases, J lost 2 bases, and 17 bases lay in between. In nucleotides, the CDR3 is TGCGCCAGCAGTGGAGGAGGGTTAGGCCCTGGGGCCAACGTCCTGACTTTC. It translates to CASSGGGLGPGANVLTF.

The chain carries TRBV3-1 (or the pseudogene TRBV3-2) and TRBJ2-5; D may correspond to TRBD1 or TRBD2 (7 bases each). The CDR3 length is 14 residues. Germline V gives CDR1 LGHDT, CDR2 YNNKEL (reference sequence). Trimming shortened V by 8 bases and J by 2 bases, and 15 bases separated the two germline ends. The CDR3 sequence: CASLPGGAQETQYF. The CDR3 bases are TGTGCCAGCTTGCCAGGGGGGGCACAAGAGACCCAGTACTTC.

The rearrangement joins TRBV11-3 to TRBJ2-3, with D possibly being TRBD1 (6 bases). Germline V gene sequence: CDR1 SGHNT, CDR2 YENEEA. CDR3 length: 20 residues. V shed 4 bases and J shed 0 bases, with 26 bases lying between them. The CDR3 spells CASSSQTGTLFQPSTDTQYF. CDR3 in DNA: TGTGCCAGCAGCTCTCAAACCGGGACACTTTTTCAGCCCAGCACAGATACGCAGTATTTT.